This TCR beta chain was found in a study of Ad26.COV2.S vaccination and SARS-CoV-2 variants. Study summary: The study gave Ad26.COV2.S intramuscularly, once or twice 56 days apart.

Details on this clone: Its antigen is not identified.

V was pared by 0 bases and J by 6 bases, with 3 bases of the junction left unmatched. This CDR3 comprises 15 residues. Germline values: CDR1 SGDLS, CDR2 YYNGEE. Points from the study as a whole: Quantification of TCR breadth and depth may have yielded underestimates of total T cell responses.

The data were produced by immunoSEQ multiplex PCR, yet TCRdb's version contains in-frame clones alone and is incomplete. The profile shows some 340,000 clones, around four fifths of them singletons. Described treatment: some 20 received Ad26.COV2.S at low or high dose, single or two shots; 5 received placebo; per-sample allocation not given. Specimen acquisition occurred on day 63 following the initial vaccine or placebo injection. Expressing Wuhan-strain SARS-CoV-2 spike, an Ad26 vector served as the vaccine. V is TRBV9 and J is TRBJ2-1; 10 bases map to TRBD2. The starting material was peripheral blood, obtained in a trial of Ad26.COV2.S vaccine versus placebo. The receptor was derived from a person between 18 and 65 years old who received the Ad26.COV2.S COVID-19 vaccine or a placebo. CDR3 nucleotides: TGTGCCAGCAGCGTAGTAGCGGGGGGCCCCAATGAGCAGTTCTTC. Translated: CASSVVAGGPNEQFF. Full variable domain (remainder filled in from reference TRBV9 and TRBJ2-1): DSGVTQTPKHLITATGQRVTLRCSPRSGDLSVYWYQQSLDQGLQFLIQYYNGEERAKGNILERFSAQQFPDLHSELNLSSLELGDSALYFCASSVVAGGPNEQFFGPGTRLTVL.